This is a list of T cell receptor beta chains from one sample in a study of blood T cell repertoires in COVID-19. Method: immunoSEQ multiplex PCR; TCRdb's copy keeps in-frame clones and lacks some. The data hold around 60,000 clones, with 70% to 90% observed a single time. The material sequenced was peripheral blood. These receptors were obtained from a man aged 70-80 years with acute or convalescent COVID-19. CDR3s include the opening cysteine and the closing phenylalanine or tryptophan. Each record gives: CDR3 length, clone size, J gene, D gene, V gene, CDR3 DNA, CDR3 protein. D genes are given only for firm matches. Clone size is stated in some rows and not others, as once, few, many or a class when expanded.

CDR3 length: 15
clone size: NA
J gene: TRBJ1-2
D gene: TRBD1
V gene: TRBV25-1
CDR3 DNA: TGTGCCAGCAGTGAACCCGGGACAGCTGCGGATGGCTACACCTTC
CDR3 protein: CASSEPGTAADGYTF

CDR3 length: 12
clone size: NA
J gene: TRBJ1-1
D gene: NA
V gene: TRBV9
CDR3 DNA: TGTGCCAGCAGCCCCGGGGGGGGTGAAGCTTTCTTT
CDR3 protein: CASSPGGGEAFF

CDR3 length: 18
clone size: NA
J gene: TRBJ1-6
D gene: NA
V gene: TRBV19
CDR3 DNA: TGTGCCAGTAGTATGGTTGGCAGGGCCATCTCCTATAATTCACCCCTCCACTTT
CDR3 protein: CASSMVGRAISYNSPLHF

CDR3 length: 16
clone size: NA
J gene: TRBJ2-2
D gene: NA
V gene: TRBV19
CDR3 DNA: TGTGCCAGTAGTACCAAGCTTAGACAGAACACCGGGGAGCTGTTTTTT
CDR3 protein: CASSTKLRQNTGELFF

CDR3 length: 15
clone size: NA
J gene: TRBJ2-2
D gene: TRBD1
V gene: TRBV28
CDR3 DNA: TGTGCCAGCGCGCGGACAGGGGGCAGGCACGGGGAGCTGTTTTTT
CDR3 protein: CASARTGGRHGELFF

CDR3 length: 14
clone size: NA
J gene: TRBJ2-3
D gene: TRBD1
V gene: TRBV5-1
CDR3 DNA: TGCGCCAGCAGTGTGGGGCAGGGGGCAGATACGCAGTATTTT
CDR3 protein: CASSVGQGADTQYF

CDR3 length: 14
clone size: once
J gene: TRBJ2-2
D gene: TRBD1
V gene: TRBV29-1
CDR3 DNA: TGCAGCGCCTGGGGGACAGGGAACACCGGGGAGCTGTTTTTT
CDR3 protein: CSAWGTGNTGELFF

CDR3 length: 13
clone size: NA
J gene: TRBJ1-1
D gene: NA
V gene: TRBV5-8
CDR3 DNA: TGTGCCAGCAGCTTAGCAGGGATCACTGAAGCTTTCTTT
CDR3 protein: CASSLAGITEAFF

CDR3 length: 14
clone size: NA
J gene: TRBJ2-1
D gene: NA
V gene: TRBV4-1
CDR3 DNA: TGCGCCAGCAGCCATAAGGGGGCGGGAGGTGAGCAGTTCTTC
CDR3 protein: CASSHKGAGGEQFF

CDR3 length: 15
clone size: NA
J gene: TRBJ1-6
D gene: TRBD1
V gene: TRBV3-1/TRBV3-2
CDR3 DNA: TGTGCCAGCAGCCCAGTACAGGGGGTCGCTTCACCCCTCCACTTT
CDR3 protein: CASSPVQGVASPLHF

CDR3 length: 13
clone size: NA
J gene: TRBJ2-7
D gene: TRBD1
V gene: TRBV25-1
CDR3 DNA: TGTGCCAGTAAGACAGGGGGCAAGTACGAGCAGTACTTC
CDR3 protein: CASKTGGKYEQYF